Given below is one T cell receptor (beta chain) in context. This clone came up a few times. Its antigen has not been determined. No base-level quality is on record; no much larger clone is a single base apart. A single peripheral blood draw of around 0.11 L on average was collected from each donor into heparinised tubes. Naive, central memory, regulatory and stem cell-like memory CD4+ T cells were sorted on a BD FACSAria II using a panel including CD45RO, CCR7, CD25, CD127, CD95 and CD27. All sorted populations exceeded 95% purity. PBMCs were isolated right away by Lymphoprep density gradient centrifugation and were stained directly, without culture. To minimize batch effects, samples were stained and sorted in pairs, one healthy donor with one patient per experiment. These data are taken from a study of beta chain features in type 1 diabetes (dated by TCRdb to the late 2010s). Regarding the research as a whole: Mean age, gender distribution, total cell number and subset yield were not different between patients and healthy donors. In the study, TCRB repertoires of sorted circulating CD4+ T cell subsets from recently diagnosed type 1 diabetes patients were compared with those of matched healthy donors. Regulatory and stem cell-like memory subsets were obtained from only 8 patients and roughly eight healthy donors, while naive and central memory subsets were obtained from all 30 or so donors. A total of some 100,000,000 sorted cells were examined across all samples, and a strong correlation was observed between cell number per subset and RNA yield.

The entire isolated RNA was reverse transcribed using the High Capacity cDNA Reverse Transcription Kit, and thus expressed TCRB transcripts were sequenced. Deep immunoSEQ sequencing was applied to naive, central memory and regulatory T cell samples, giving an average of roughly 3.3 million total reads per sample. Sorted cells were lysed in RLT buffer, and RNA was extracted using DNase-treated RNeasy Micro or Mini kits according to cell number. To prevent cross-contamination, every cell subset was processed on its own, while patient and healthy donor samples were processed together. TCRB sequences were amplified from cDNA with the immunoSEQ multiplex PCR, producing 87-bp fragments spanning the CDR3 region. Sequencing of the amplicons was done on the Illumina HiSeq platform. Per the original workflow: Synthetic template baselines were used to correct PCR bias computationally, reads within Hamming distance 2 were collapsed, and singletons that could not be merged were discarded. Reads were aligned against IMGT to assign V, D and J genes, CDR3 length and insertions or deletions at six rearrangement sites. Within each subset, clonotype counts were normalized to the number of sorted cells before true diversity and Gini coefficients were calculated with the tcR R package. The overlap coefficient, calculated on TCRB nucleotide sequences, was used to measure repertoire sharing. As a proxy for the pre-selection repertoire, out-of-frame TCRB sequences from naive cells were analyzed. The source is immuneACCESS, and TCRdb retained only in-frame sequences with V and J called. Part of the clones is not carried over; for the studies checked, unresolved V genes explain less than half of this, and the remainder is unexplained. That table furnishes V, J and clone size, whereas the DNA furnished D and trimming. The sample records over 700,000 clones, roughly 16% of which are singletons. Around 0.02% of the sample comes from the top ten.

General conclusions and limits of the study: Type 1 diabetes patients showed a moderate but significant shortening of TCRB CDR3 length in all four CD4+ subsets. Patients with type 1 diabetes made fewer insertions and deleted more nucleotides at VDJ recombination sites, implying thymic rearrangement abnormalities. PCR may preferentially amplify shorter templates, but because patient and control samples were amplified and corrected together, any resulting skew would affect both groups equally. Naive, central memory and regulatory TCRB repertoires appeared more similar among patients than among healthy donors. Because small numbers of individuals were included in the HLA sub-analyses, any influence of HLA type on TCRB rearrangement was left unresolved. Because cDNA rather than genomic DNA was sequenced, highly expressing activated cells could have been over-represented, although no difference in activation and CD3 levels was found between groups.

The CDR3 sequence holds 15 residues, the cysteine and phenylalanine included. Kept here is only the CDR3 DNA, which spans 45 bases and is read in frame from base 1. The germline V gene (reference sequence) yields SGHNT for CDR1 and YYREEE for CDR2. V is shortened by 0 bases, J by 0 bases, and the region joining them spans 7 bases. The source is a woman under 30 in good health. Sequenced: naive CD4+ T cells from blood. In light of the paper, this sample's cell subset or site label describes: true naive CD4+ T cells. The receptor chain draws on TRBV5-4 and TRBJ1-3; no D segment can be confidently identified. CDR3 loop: CASSLDGISGNTIYF. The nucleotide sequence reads TGTGCCAGCAGCTTGGATGGGATCTCTGGAAACACCATATATTTT.